Below, 15 T cell receptor beta chains from the same sample are listed, as sequenced in a study of OX40 agonist ivuxolimab in advanced cancers. Libraries came from the immunoSEQ multiplex PCR assay. TCRdb carries this immuneACCESS record with in-frame sequences only. Its versions omit some clonotypes, under half of them owing to an unresolved V gene in the studies checked, with the rest unexplained. Across this sample there are 75,000 to 100,000 clones, with about 90% seen only once. The biggest ten clones account for more than 5.5% of the sample. The material sequenced was CD4+ or CD8+ T cells sorted from blood, taken in a trial of the OX40 agonist ivuxolimab. These receptors all stem from an adult with an advanced solid tumor such as melanoma, head and neck, liver or kidney cancer.

This rearrangement joins TRBV18 to TRBJ2-2; D is unclear. Germline V gene data show CDR1 as KGHSH and CDR2 as LQKENI. Trimming took 3 bases from V and 6 from J, leaving 2 bases between them. The CDR3 has 11 amino acids. DNA of the CDR3: TGTGCCAGCTCACCCCCCGGGGAGCTGTTTTTT. Encoded protein: CASSPPGELFF.

The DNA of the CDR3 is TGTGCCAGCAGGACCCGCTCCGGGGTTCGGGCTTTCTTT. Translating it yields CASRTRSGVRAFF. The genes are TRBV11-3 and TRBJ1-1; no definite D call. Between the trimmed V and J ends, which lost 6 bases and 11 bases, there was a span of 19 bases. There are 13 residues in the CDR3. CDR1 is SGHNT and CDR2 is YENEEA in the germline V gene. Filled out from reference TRBV11-3 and TRBJ1-1, the complete variable domain reads EAGVVQSPRYKIIEKKQPVAFWCNPISGHNTLYWYLQNLGQGPELLIRYENEEAVDDSQLPKDRFSAERLKGVDSTLKIQPAELGDSAVYLCASRTRSGVRAFFGQGTRLTVV.

V is TRBV12-5 and J is TRBJ2-5, with D unclear. CDR1 is LGHNT, CDR2 FRNRAP, per germline. Trimming took 7 bases from V and 7 from J, leaving 10 bases between them. The CDR3 consists of 11 residues. The CDR3 reads CASARGGTQYF. The CDR3 region has the DNA TGTGCTAGTGCTCGTGGCGGGACCCAGTACTTC. The full variable domain, with the rest looked up from reference TRBV12-5 and TRBJ2-5, is DARVTQTPRHKVTEMGQEVTMRCQPILGHNTVFWYRQTMMQGLELLAYFRNRAPLDDSGMPKDRFSAEMPDATLATLKIQPSEPRDSAVYFCASARGGTQYFGPGTRLLVL.

The chain uses TRBV9 and TRBJ2-2; 8 positions match TRBD2. This CDR3 comprises 15 residues. V lost 0 bases, J lost 7 bases, and 5 bases stayed unmatched. Germline V CDR1 and CDR2: SGDLS, YYNGEE. CDR3 loop: CASSVVGLDGGELFF. The CDR3, as DNA: TGTGCCAGCAGCGTAGTGGGACTAGACGGCGGGGAGCTGTTTTTT.

The chain employs TRBV18 and TRBJ1-2; 9 bases line up with TRBD1. Trimming removed 4 bases from V and 4 bases from J; junction bases left unmatched: 16. This CDR3 spans 18 amino acids. Germline CDR1 is KGHSH and CDR2 is LQKENI. The CDR3 bases are TGTGCCAGCTCACGAACCGGGACAGGGAGGACTATGGGCTATGGCTACACCTTC. This encodes CASSRTGTGRTMGYGYTF.

The chain couples TRBV5-1 to TRBJ2-2; 11 positions agree with TRBD1. Germline V gene data show CDR1 as SGHRS and CDR2 as YFSETQ. This CDR3 contains 16 residues. With 3 bases clipped from V and 6 bases from J, the junction kept 7 bases outside the gene matches. In DNA, the CDR3 is TGCGCCAGCAGCTCCGGGACAGGGGGTAACTCCGGGGAGCTGTTTTTT. Its translation is CASSSGTGGNSGELFF.

The CDR3 bases are TGTGCCAGCAGTGCAAACAGGGGGACTGGAAACACCATATATTTT. It yields the protein CASSANRGTGNTIYF. The chain has TRBV6-1 and TRBJ1-3; 8 bases line up with TRBD1. Germline V gives CDR1 MNHNS, CDR2 SASEGT. The ends lost 4 bases at V and 2 bases at J; junction bases unmatched: 4. This CDR3 spans 15 amino acids.

The V and J genes are TRBV7-9 and TRBJ2-5; TRBD1 is a possible D gene (6 bases). The V end lost 3 bases, the J end lost 2 bases, and 10 bases lay between the germline ends. Per the germline V gene, CDR1 is SEHNR and CDR2 is FQNEAQ (reference sequence). The CDR3 length is 14 residues. The CDR3 loop is CASSFDRNQETQYF. The CDR3 DNA reads TGTGCCAGCAGCTTTGACAGGAATCAAGAGACCCAGTACTTC.

This clone was found once. A read error may account for a junction end that differs from germline. The CDR3 here is CASSPDWAPYNEQFF. The CDR3 nucleotides read TGTGCTAGCAGCCCCGACTGGGCCCCTTACAATGAGCAGTTCTTC. The chain is built from TRBV7-7 and TRBJ2-1; no reliable D call. There are 15 residues in the CDR3. Germline V lookup: CDR1 SSHAT, CDR2 FNYEAQ (reference sequence).

This chain uses TRBV30 with TRBJ1-1; TRBD1 might be the D (6 bases). The CDR3 length is 15 residues. CDR1 GTSNPN and CDR2 SVGIG come from the germline V gene (reference sequence). V lost 2 bases, J lost 6 bases, and 19 bases lay in between. The CDR3: CAWSSGAKGGPEAFF. CDR3 DNA: TGTGCCTGGAGTTCTGGGGCCAAAGGGGGGCCTGAAGCTTTCTTT.

The genes are TRBV7-2 and TRBJ1-5; D uncertain. V was pared by 5 bases and J by 2 bases, with 16 bases between. CDR3 length: 16 amino acids. The germline CDR1 and CDR2 sequences are SGHTA and FQGNSA. CDR3 in amino acids: CASSPKARGGNQPQHF. In nucleotides, the CDR3 is TGTGCCAGCAGCCCAAAAGCTCGGGGAGGCAATCAGCCCCAGCATTTT.

The chain uses TRBV11-2 and TRBJ1-5; D is unresolved. The CDR3 is made up of 13 amino acids. From germline, CDR1 is SGHAT and CDR2 FQNNGV. With 8 bases removed from V and 3 bases from J, the gap between germline ends came to 11 bases. CDR3 nucleotide sequence: TGTGCCAGCGGCGTGGACTACAATCAGCCCCAGCATTTT. Protein product: CASGVDYNQPQHF.

This rearrangement joins TRBV27 to TRBJ2-5; either TRBD1 or TRBD2 may fit D (6 bases each). The CDR3 consists of 15 residues. V lost 8 bases to trimming and J lost 1 base, with 17 bases between them. The V gene's germline CDR1 is MNHEY and CDR2 SMNVEV (reference sequence). The CDR3 DNA sequence: TGTGCCAGCGGGTCAAGGGGGGCATCCCAAGAGACCCAGTACTTC. Translation gives CASGSRGASQETQYF.

This chain connects TRBV21-1 to TRBJ2-3; the D call TRBD2 from the table was never checked on the DNA. TRBV21-1 is assigned pseudogene status. The CDR3 spans 14 residues. This CDR3 is CASRSTTGADTQYF. In DNA, the CDR3 is TGTGCCAGCCGCTCCACTACCGGGGCAGATACGCAGTATTTT.

V and J are TRBV15 and TRBJ2-5, with 7 positions matching TRBD2. Germline V gives CDR1 LNHNV, CDR2 YYDKDF (reference sequence). This CDR3 is built from 13 residues. Trimming removed 1 base from V and 13 bases from J; junction bases left unmatched: 9. The CDR3 DNA reads TGTGCCACCAGCAGAGCGGAAGGGAGCGGGGTGTACTTC. Encoded protein: CATSRAEGSGVYF.